Listed below are T cell receptor beta chains from one sample, sequenced in a study of beta chain features in type 1 diabetes. Some clones are missing from TCRdb's copy, which holds only in-frame ones; the method was immunoSEQ multiplex PCR. The profile covers roughly 100,000 clones, with under 30% appearing a single time and more than 0.5% taken by the ten largest. Input material: central memory CD4+ T cells from blood. These receptors originate from a woman aged 18-29 years with type 1 diabetes. The CDR3 runs from the conserved cysteine through the conserved F or W. Each record gives: D gene, V gene, clone size, J gene, CDR3 protein, CDR3 DNA. D genes are given only for firm matches. Size is stated for part of the rows, as once, few or many counts, or as a class when the clone is expanded.

TRBD2	TRBV7-8	few	TRBJ2-1	CASSFGGLGIEQFF	TGTGCCAGCAGCTTCGGGGGGTTGGGGATAGAGCAGTTCTTC
.	TRBV6-5	few	TRBJ1-2	CASRSDRGYGYTF	TGTGCCAGCCGATCTGACCGAGGCTATGGCTACACCTTC
.	TRBV5-1	.	TRBJ1-1	CASSYGTTGDTEAFF	TGCGCCAGCAGCTATGGGACGACGGGGGACACTGAAGCTTTCTTT
TRBD1	TRBV7-9	.	TRBJ2-7	CASGGQGFYEQYF	TGTGCCTCAGGGGGACAGGGATTCTACGAGCAGTACTTC
TRBD1	TRBV2	few	TRBJ1-5	CASALGQSHNQPQHF	TGTGCCAGTGCTCTGGGACAGAGCCACAATCAGCCCCAGCATTTT
.	TRBV30	.	TRBJ1-5	CAWEHGGNQPQHF	TGTGCCTGGGAGCACGGGGGTAACCAGCCCCAGCATTTT
TRBD1	TRBV30	few	TRBJ2-5	CAWSKAGGRETQYF	TGTGCCTGGAGCAAGGCAGGGGGACGAGAGACCCAGTACTTC
TRBD2	TRBV7-2	.	TRBJ2-1	CASSLEGRLAGTYNEQFF	TGTGCCAGCAGCTTAGAGGGCAGACTAGCGGGTACCTACAATGAGCAGTTCTTC
.	TRBV5-1	few	TRBJ2-3	CASRTQPTSTDTQYF	TGCGCCAGCAGAACACAACCGACTAGCACAGATACGCAGTATTTT
.	TRBV5-1	few	TRBJ2-1	CASSLAEANNEQFF	TGCGCCAGCAGCCTGGCTGAAGCTAACAATGAGCAGTTCTTC
.	TRBV19	.	TRBJ2-5	CANSMASVETQYF	TGTGCCAATAGTATGGCAAGCGTAGAGACCCAGTACTTC
.	TRBV7-8	.	TRBJ1-1	CASSFQGSGTEAFF	TGTGCCAGCAGCTTCCAGGGGTCCGGCACTGAAGCTTTCTTT
.	TRBV18	.	TRBJ2-2	CASSPMRQPNTGELFF	TGTGCCAGCTCACCCATGCGACAGCCCAACACCGGGGAGCTGTTTTTT
.	TRBV11-2	.	TRBJ2-2	CAARTNTGELFF	TGTGCCGCTCGGACAAACACCGGGGAGCTGTTTTTT
TRBD1	TRBV11-2	.	TRBJ2-1	CASSRDRGYNEQFF	TGTGCCAGCAGCCGGGACAGGGGATACAATGAGCAGTTCTTC
.	TRBV30	few	TRBJ2-7	CAWGKTDNTYEQYF	TGTGCCTGGGGCAAGACGGACAACACCTACGAGCAGTACTTC
TRBD1	TRBV18	few	TRBJ1-2	CASSPEGGERGYTF	TGTGCCAGCTCACCCGAAGGGGGCGAGAGGGGCTACACCTTC
.	TRBV28	once	TRBJ2-7	CASSPPGTLSYEQYF	TGTGCCAGCAGTCCCCCCGGGACACTTTCCTACGAGCAGTACTTC
TRBD2	TRBV5-1	.	TRBJ2-1	CASSRGTSGGIDEQFF	TGCGCCAGCAGCCGAGGGACTAGCGGGGGTATCGATGAGCAGTTCTTC
TRBD2	TRBV5-1	.	TRBJ2-3	CASSYGTSGGTDTQYF	TGCGCCAGCAGCTACGGGACTAGCGGGGGCACAGATACGCAGTATTTT
TRBD2	TRBV19	few	TRBJ2-3	CASSRTSGSTDTQYF	TGTGCCAGTAGTCGGACTAGCGGGAGCACAGATACGCAGTATTTT
.	TRBV28	.	TRBJ1-5	CASSRERRPQHF	TGTGCCAGCAGCCGGGAACGACGGCCCCAGCATTTT
.	TRBV2	.	TRBJ1-1	CASSVADTEAFF	TGTGCCAGCAGTGTGGCAGACACTGAAGCTTTCTTT
TRBD2	TRBV4-1	.	TRBJ2-1	CASSQEALAGEPQFF	TGCGCCAGCAGCCAAGAAGCGCTAGCGGGGGAACCGCAGTTCTTC
.	TRBV6-5	.	TRBJ2-3	CASSARSTDTQYF	TGTGCCAGCAGTGCACGGAGCACAGATACGCAGTATTTT
.	TRBV10-2	.	TRBJ1-2	CASSESLATGGYGYTF	TGCGCCAGCAGTGAGTCGCTTGCGACAGGAGGCTATGGCTACACCTTC
TRBD1	TRBV18	.	TRBJ2-7	CASSGGQDFYEQYF	TGTGCCAGCTCAGGCGGACAGGATTTCTACGAGCAGTACTTC
.	TRBV29-1	many	TRBJ1-5	CSVAQTDQPQHF	TGCAGCGTTGCTCAGACAGATCAGCCCCAGCATTTT
.	TRBV30	.	TRBJ1-5	CAWSGGVSNQPQHF	TGTGCCTGGAGCGGCGGGGTGAGCAATCAGCCCCAGCATTTT
.	TRBV18	.	TRBJ1-1	CASSPPARTGYEAFF	TGTGCCAGCTCACCACCGGCCAGGACGGGATATGAAGCTTTCTTT
TRBD1	TRBV27	.	TRBJ2-3	CASNRQGGDTQYF	TGTGCCAGCAATAGACAGGGGGGAGATACGCAGTATTTT